A single sample is the source of the 18 T cell receptor beta chains below, sequenced in a study of blood T cell repertoires in COVID-19. Clones were sequenced by immunoSEQ multiplex PCR, and TCRdb holds only the in-frame ones, with some missing. Of about 36,000 clones detected, 80% to 90% appear once; the ten largest clones hold about 45%. Material for sequencing was peripheral blood. All receptors derive from a human donor in a cohort sampled during active or convalescent COVID-19. The donor label of this sample is uncertain.

V is TRBV19 and J is TRBJ2-1; tentatively, D is TRBD2 (5 bases). This CDR3 region has 15 residues. Trimming removed 7 bases at V and 4 bases at J, with 17 bases between. In germline, CDR1 is LNHDA, CDR2 SQIVND (reference sequence). The CDR3 here is CASTLDLALYNEQFF. The CDR3 DNA reads TGTGCCAGTACCCTGGATCTAGCCCTTTACAATGAGCAGTTCTTC.

The V and J genes are TRBV7-2 and TRBJ1-1; D is possibly TRBD1 (5 bases). Germline V gene sequence: CDR1 SGHTA, CDR2 FQGNSA. V lost 2 bases, J lost 6 bases, and 10 bases lay in between. The CDR3 contains 13 residues. CDR3 bases: TGTGCCAGCAGCTTAAGACAGTCGGCTGAAGCTTTCTTT. Encoded protein: CASSLRQSAEAFF.

The chain has TRBV9 and TRBJ1-5; D gene uncertain. CDR1 and CDR2 from the germline V gene are SGDLS and YYNGEE. The germline V and J ends were trimmed by 0 bases and 2 bases, with 12 bases remaining between them. The CDR3 runs to 16 residues. DNA of the CDR3: TGTGCCAGCAGCGTAGATGGGCGGGGAGGCAATCAGCCCCAGCATTTT. This translates into CASSVDGRGGNQPQHF.

The chain is built from TRBV6-1 and TRBJ2-1, with D possibly TRBD2 on 7 matching bases. The CDR3 is made up of 15 amino acids. The germline V and J ends were trimmed by 5 bases and 6 bases, with 17 bases remaining between them. Germline CDR1 MNHNS, CDR2 SASEGT. CDR3 sequence reads: CASSSTGRGINEQFF. The CDR3 DNA sequence: TGTGCCAGCAGTTCCACAGGGAGGGGGATCAATGAGCAGTTCTTC.

Only a few counts were recorded for this clone. Other DNA sequences in the sample encode the same CDR3. The chain is built from TRBV7-3 and TRBJ2-5; 8 bases are shared with TRBD2. Trimming removed 0 bases from V and 4 bases from J; junction bases left unmatched: 4. CDR1 is SGHTA and CDR2 is FQGTGA in the germline V gene. The CDR3 contains 15 residues. The CDR3 DNA sequence: TGTGCCAGCAGCTTAACTCGGGGGGGAGGAGAGACCCAGTACTTC. Translation gives CASSLTRGGGETQYF.

The chain is built from TRBV4-2 and TRBJ2-7, with D tentatively TRBD1 (5 bases). The germline V and J ends were trimmed by 4 bases and 5 bases, with 9 bases remaining between them. Germline values: CDR1 LGHNA, CDR2 YNFKEQ. The length of the CDR3 is 12 residues. The CDR3 loop is CASSLDSDEQYF. The DNA of the CDR3 is TGTGCCAGCAGCCTTGACAGCGACGAGCAGTACTTC.

The CDR3 DNA is TGCGCCAGCAGCCAAGTCCCCGCGGACTATGGCTACACCTTC. Translation: CASSQVPADYGYTF. V and J are TRBV4-3 and TRBJ1-2, with unresolved D. Germline V lookup: CDR1 LGHNA, CDR2 YSLEER. The CDR3 is made up of 14 amino acids. V was cut by 1 base and J by 3 bases, with 9 bases left in between.

A single count supports this clone. In nucleotides, the CDR3 is TGTGCCAGCAGTCGGGACAACAGGGAAGGCTACACCTTC. Translated, it gives CASSRDNREGYTF. The chain is built from TRBV6-5 and TRBJ1-2; the D gene is possibly TRBD1 (6 bases). The V end was cut by 5 bases, the J end by 8 bases, with 15 bases between. The CDR3 has 13 amino acids. Germline V lookup: CDR1 MNHEY, CDR2 SVGAGI.

J is TRBJ1-1 and V is TRBV19, with TRBD1 matching 8 bases. The CDR3 loop spans 15 amino acids. V shed 5 bases, J shed 4 bases, and the junction held 9 bases outside the gene matches. The germline V gene has CDR1 LNHDA and CDR2 SQIVND (reference sequence). The CDR3 reads CASSFPGGQGTEAFF. In DNA form, the CDR3 reads TGTGCCAGTAGTTTTCCCGGTGGACAGGGCACTGAAGCTTTCTTT.

The CDR3 loop is CASRVELAETRKQFF. CDR3 in DNA: TGCGCCAGCAGGGTAGAGCTAGCGGAGACCCGAAAGCAGTTCTTC. V gene TRBV5-1 combines with J gene TRBJ2-1, with 7 positions matching TRBD2. Germline V gene lookup returns CDR1 SGHRS and CDR2 YFSETQ. The CDR3 runs 15 residues. Trimming took 5 bases from V and 11 from J; bases not matched to a gene: 16.

The J gene is TRBJ2-5, the V gene TRBV7-2; 9 nucleotides match TRBD2. The junction had 9 bases not matched to a gene; V was cut back by 5 bases and J by 5 bases. The CDR3 is 15 amino acids. Per germline, CDR1 SGHTA and CDR2 FQGNSA. DNA of the CDR3: TGTGCCAGCAGCGAAAGAATAGCGGGAGTGGAGACCCAGTACTTC. Translating gives CASSERIAGVETQYF.

The V gene is TRBV6-5, the J gene TRBJ2-5, with TRBD2 identical over 7 bases. The CDR3 contains 14 residues. Germline CDR1 MNHEY, CDR2 SVGAGI. The trim removed 6 bases at V and 6 bases at J, leaving 10 bases unmatched. The CDR3 loop reads CASSRSGPGKTQYF. CDR3 nucleotide sequence: TGTGCCAGCAGCCGTAGCGGGCCCGGGAAGACCCAGTACTTC.

The rearrangement uses TRBV24-1 and TRBJ2-2; D is ambiguous. V was pared by 9 bases and J by 0 bases, with 10 bases between. CDR3 length equals 14 residues. The germline CDR1 and CDR2 sequences are KGHDR and SFDVKD. The CDR3 sequence: CATRGTANTGELFF. Written as DNA, the CDR3 is TGTGCCACCCGTGGCACAGCGAACACCGGGGAGCTGTTTTTT.

This clone was seen a handful of times. The chain recombines TRBV5-5 with TRBJ1-4, with 7 bases identical to TRBD1. After removal of 4 bases from V and 7 bases from J, the junction contained 7 bases not matched to a gene. The CDR3 is made up of 14 amino acids. CDR1 is SGHKS and CDR2 is YYEKEE in the germline V gene (reference sequence). The CDR3 nucleotides are TGTGCCAGCAGCCTGACAGGGTGGGTTGAAAAACTGTTTTTT. Translation: CASSLTGWVEKLFF.

V gene TRBV18 combines with J gene TRBJ2-2; no firm D call. The CDR3 loop spans 14 amino acids. Germline assignment: CDR1 KGHSH and CDR2 LQKENI. V was clipped by 3 bases and J by 4 bases, with 9 bases between them. The CDR3 DNA reads as TGTGCCAGCTCACCTCGCCCCGGCACCGGGGAGCTGTTTTTT. Encoded protein: CASSPRPGTGELFF.

The chain couples TRBV7-9 to TRBJ2-1; 7 nucleotides match TRBD2. The germline CDR1 and CDR2 sequences are SEHNR and FQNEAQ (reference sequence). There are 17 residues in the CDR3. V shed 4 bases and J 2 bases; nucleotides not matched to a gene: 11. CDR3: CASSSPPSGPPYNEQFF. DNA for the CDR3: TGTGCCAGCAGCTCGCCTCCTAGCGGACCTCCCTACAATGAGCAGTTCTTC.

This clone came up a few times. This chain's CDR3 is CASSQDVGQGILDTEAFF. The CDR3 DNA sequence: TGCGCCAGCAGCCAAGATGTGGGACAGGGGATATTGGACACTGAAGCTTTCTTT. The rearrangement joins TRBV4-3 to TRBJ1-1; 10 bases agree with TRBD1. The CDR3 is 18 amino acids. From germline, CDR1 is LGHNA and CDR2 YSLEER. J gave up 3 bases and V 0 bases, and 10 bases lay outside the gene matches.

In this sample, this clone turned up a few times. This rearrangement joins TRBV23-1 to TRBJ2-5; the match to TRBD1 covers 11 bases. TRBV23-1 is identified as an open reading frame with a role that is uncertain. CDR3 length: 17 residues. The ends lost 2 bases at V and 3 bases at J; junction bases unmatched: 8. CDR3 in amino acids: CASSQTPPGQGEETQYF. CDR3 bases: TGCGCCAGCAGTCAAACCCCCCCGGGACAGGGGGAAGAGACCCAGTACTTC.